This is a list of T cell receptor beta chains from one sample in a study of neurological immune-mediated disorders. In TCRdb, the 5' RACE reads were re-called with MiXCR into one record per CDR3 protein. The table includes just over 95,000 distinct CDR3 sequences, 3.5% to 4% detected once. The sequenced sample was PBMCs. Receptors originate from a woman between 18 and 30 years old with multiple sclerosis. Both conserved end residues are part of each CDR3. D genes are given only for firm matches.

V: TRBV11-2
D: TRBD1
J: TRBJ2-5
CDR3: CASSRTTGYQETQYF

V: TRBV28
D: TRBD2
J: TRBJ2-7
CDR3: CASQATIGGRGAEQYF

V: TRBV29-1
D: TRBD2
J: TRBJ2-1
CDR3: CSVEDHGGASGGNEQFF

V: TRBV30
D: TRBD1
J: TRBJ1-5
CDR3: CAWSAGTASNQPQHF

V: TRBV29-1
D: .
J: TRBJ2-7
CDR3: CSVDSLGDEQYF

V: TRBV7-9
D: .
J: TRBJ2-7
CDR3: CASSETGNRVGSYEQYF

V: TRBV20-1
D: .
J: TRBJ1-5
CDR3: CSASVEVTGPQHF

V: TRBV5-5
D: TRBD2
J: TRBJ2-2
CDR3: CASSPPSPALAGSTGELFF

V: TRBV10-2
D: .
J: TRBJ2-1
CDR3: CASRHSGDNEQFF

V: TRBV6-6
D: .
J: TRBJ2-1
CDR3: CASRAPPPGTNEQFF

V: TRBV18
D: .
J: TRBJ2-7
CDR3: CASSLKKDGTYEQYF

V: TRBV5-5
D: TRBD1
J: TRBJ2-1
CDR3: CASSLDTGAPSGEQFF

V: TRBV20-1
D: .
J: TRBJ2-7
CDR3: CSARVPRLGSYEQYF

V: TRBV29-1
D: .
J: TRBJ2-7
CDR3: CSVEKVRGHEQYF

V: TRBV28
D: TRBD2
J: TRBJ2-1
CDR3: CASSTSVAGGVIAYNEQFF

V: TRBV4-3
D: TRBD1
J: TRBJ2-3
CDR3: CASSPTSADRGSTDTQYF

V: TRBV5-1
D: TRBD1
J: TRBJ1-4
CDR3: CASSPEGQGAEKLFF

V: TRBV20-1
D: .
J: TRBJ1-6
CDR3: CSASPGNNSPLHF

V: TRBV6-6
D: .
J: TRBJ2-7
CDR3: CASSYSTLYEQYF